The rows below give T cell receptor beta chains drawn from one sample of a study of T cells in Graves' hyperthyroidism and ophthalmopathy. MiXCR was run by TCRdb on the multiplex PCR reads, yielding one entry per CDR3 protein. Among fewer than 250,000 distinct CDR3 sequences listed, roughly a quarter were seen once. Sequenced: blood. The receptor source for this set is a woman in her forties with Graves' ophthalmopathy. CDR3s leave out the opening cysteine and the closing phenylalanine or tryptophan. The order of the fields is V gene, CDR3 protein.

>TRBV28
ASSWDRGDHEQY
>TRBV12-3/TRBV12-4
ASGPDSTTPNTEAF
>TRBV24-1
ATSDANTEAF
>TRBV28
ASSPGDRGRHEQY
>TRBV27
ASSPTVAYAQY
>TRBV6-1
ASTTNRDGSYEQY
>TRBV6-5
ASSLDTHTEAF
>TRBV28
ASRPPGTGKETQY
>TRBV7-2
ASSRTRDSLYEQY
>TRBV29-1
SVEQNYGYT
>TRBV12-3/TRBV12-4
ASTTKTGLSNSPLH
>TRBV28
ASSLLGRGSQPQH
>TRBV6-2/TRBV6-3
ASSYVETPLSGANVLT
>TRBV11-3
ASSPGQGFRPGNQPQH
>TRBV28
ASSLTWGRETQY
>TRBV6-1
ASSEIFQETQY
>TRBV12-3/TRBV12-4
ASTLDGNYGYT
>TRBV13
ASSLDRNLYEQY
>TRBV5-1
ASRDVYTEAF
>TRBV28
ASRDTGLGETQY
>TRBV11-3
ASSPYSEDTEAF
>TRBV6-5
ASSDARGGGWAQY
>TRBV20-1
SAIAGGTGQVQNIQY
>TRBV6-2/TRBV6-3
ASSPPGQESNQPQH
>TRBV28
ASSLGAGGIVEQY
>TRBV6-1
ASMEGGGNQPQH
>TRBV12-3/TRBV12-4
ASSLRENTEAF
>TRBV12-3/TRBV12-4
ASSLGGSGHGYT
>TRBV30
AWSRTAGAF
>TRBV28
ASSLGWQGVQETQY
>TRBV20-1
SAATGQGNEAF
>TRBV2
ASSHRQGPTGELF
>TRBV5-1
ASSHGQGEETQY
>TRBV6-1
ASTLGQGPNQPQH
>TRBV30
AWSVVGQETQY
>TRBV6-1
ASSEAGGLRGTQY
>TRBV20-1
SVNGDRGRDGSGELF
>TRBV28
ASTTGTPISYNSPLH
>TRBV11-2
ASSVTSGGTRPYEQY
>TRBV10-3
ATSGGPVKETQY
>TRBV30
AWWEEGEGGETQY
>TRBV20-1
SARAGERDQPQH
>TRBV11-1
ASSFDGNQPQH
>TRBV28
ASSSPNRPERTGELF
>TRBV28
ASNKQGPGYGYT
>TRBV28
ASSFLQGPTSGANVLT
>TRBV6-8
ASSDRALGQPQH
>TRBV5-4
ASSLDEAWENGYT
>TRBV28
ASLAGQQNTEAF
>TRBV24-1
ATSDPTGAEGGEPQH